The rows below give T cell receptor beta chains drawn from one sample of a study of T cell responses to AZD1222 COVID-19 vaccine. Assay: immunoSEQ multiplex PCR; the TCRdb copy retains only in-frame clones and omits some. The sample carries tens of thousands of clones, 88% recorded once. The material sequenced was peripheral blood, taken on day 0 of MenACWY control vaccination. These receptors all stem from an adult in good health. Each CDR3 is given with its conserved first and last residue. Some rows mark clone size as missing; the rest say once, few, many or name a class of expanded clone.

v_call	clone_size	j_call	cdr3_aa
TRBV5-4	-	TRBJ1-3	CASSAQGYGNTIYF
TRBV18	few	TRBJ1-6	CASSRGDRGSSPLHF
TRBV5-6	-	TRBJ2-2	CASSWDTGELFF
TRBV4-2	-	TRBJ1-4	CASSQRQGDNEKLFF
TRBV18	-	TRBJ1-2	CASSLGLRDYGYTF
TRBV5-1	-	TRBJ1-4	CASSVQPTGLDEKLFF
TRBV4-3	-	TRBJ2-7	CASSQDREWGYEQYF
TRBV13	-	TRBJ1-4	CASSRFPDRDRHSNEKLFF
TRBV30	-	TRBJ1-1	CAAGGMGTEAFF
TRBV6-4	-	TRBJ2-3	CASSLDGSTDTQYF
TRBV19	-	TRBJ2-7	CASRVWAETGEQYF
TRBV25-1	-	TRBJ1-2	CASSPGRNNYGYTF
TRBV29-1	-	TRBJ1-1	CSVRGNEAFF
TRBV10-3	-	TRBJ1-4	CAISESGRGSEKLFF
TRBV28	-	TRBJ1-1	CASSLYTEAFF
TRBV18	-	TRBJ2-1	CASSPERGLYNEQFF
TRBV2	-	TRBJ2-7	CASRERPDTYEQYF
TRBV19	-	TRBJ1-4	CASSTRSTNEKLFF
TRBV9	-	TRBJ1-1	CASSVVEGAGTEAFF
TRBV3-1/TRBV3-2	-	TRBJ2-1	CASSPVSRGPYNEQFF
TRBV7-7	-	TRBJ2-5	CASSLRISTGSVETQYF
TRBV19	-	TRBJ1-1	CASSIHIRDTEAFF
TRBV19	once	TRBJ1-2	CASSTGQGGGYGYTF
TRBV24-1	-	TRBJ1-3	CATSRRGSGNTIYF
TRBV4-1	few	TRBJ2-4	CASSQMILAKNIQYF
TRBV10-3	-	TRBJ2-1	CAISVNAVYNEQFF
TRBV5-1	-	TRBJ2-1	CASSLSPYNEQFF
TRBV2	-	TRBJ2-7	CASSKAYEQYF
TRBV9	once	TRBJ2-5	CASSVAPLAGRQETQYF
TRBV12-5	-	TRBJ2-2	CASGLGLGTGELFF
TRBV5-1	-	TRBJ1-3	CASSLKTGDGNTIYF
TRBV5-5	once	TRBJ1-5	CASSLSGGAGQPQHF
TRBV2	-	TRBJ2-3	CASRREIDTQYF
TRBV28	few	TRBJ2-3	CASSSGGHYTQYF
TRBV7-8	-	TRBJ1-2	CASSPLGVGNYGYTF
TRBV6-5	-	TRBJ1-4	CASSHRAEKLFF
TRBV5-1	-	TRBJ2-1	CASSLAPSGTEQFF
TRBV7-3	-	TRBJ1-1	CASRETPNTEAFF
TRBV5-1	-	TRBJ1-2	CASSFGVPHGYTF
TRBV28	-	TRBJ1-5	CASKIVGNQPQHF
TRBV2	-	TRBJ1-2	CASSEHRGTGYGYTF
TRBV19	-	TRBJ1-2	CASSNRGGEGDRYGYTF
TRBV19	-	TRBJ1-4	CASSTGQGAGKLFF